Each of the 16 T cell receptor beta chains below was sequenced from the same sample in a study of molecular identifiers for immune sequencing clone quantification. MiXCR, applied by TCRdb to the PCR reads, yields one record per CDR3 protein. This table holds approximately 97,000 distinct CDR3 sequences, approximately 24% found once. The sequenced sample was naive CD8+ T cells from blood, with Jurkat cell RNA spiked in. Subset given: FACS-sorted CD8+CD4-CCR7+CD45RA+ naive T cells. These receptor sequences come from a human donor in good health. Some libraries in this study had Jurkat cell RNA spiked in.

Ten or more counts support this clonotype. The rearrangement joins TRBV4-1 to TRBJ1-1; possible D gene TRBD1, 5 bases. CDR1 and CDR2 from the germline V gene are MGHRA and YSYEKL. V was trimmed by 2 bases and J by 2 bases, leaving 15 bases between them. This CDR3 has 16 residues. CDR3 coding DNA: TGCGCCAGCAGCCAATTCCGGGACGGACTTAACACTGAAGCTTTCTTT. This encodes CASSQFRDGLNTEAFF.

This clonotype was picked up many times. The chain combines TRBV4-1 with TRBJ2-1; possible D gene TRBD1, 6 bases. Germline V CDR1 and CDR2: MGHRA, YSYEKL. The CDR3 has 12 residues. Trimming cost V 1 base and J 10 bases, with 8 bases left between them. For the CDR3, the DNA is TGCGCCAGCAGCCAAGTAGGACAGGAGCAGTTCTTC. It specifies CASSQVGQEQFF.

Concerning this clonotype: A much bigger clone sits one base away, suggesting this may be a read error. The V gene is TRBV9, the J gene TRBJ2-3; 14 bases align to TRBD2. Germline V lookup: CDR1 SGDLS, CDR2 YYNGEE. V lost 0 bases to trimming and J lost 2 bases; unmatched junction nucleotides: 8. This CDR3 is built from 19 residues. CDR3 DNA sequence: TGTGCCAGCAGCGTAGAGCCGGGACTAGCGGGAGAAGCCACAGATACGCAGTATTTT. As protein: CASSVEPGLAGEATDTQYF.

In regard to this clonotype: Relative to the germline gene, one junction end is altered; a read error may explain this. The rearrangement joins TRBV3-1 to TRBJ2-2; tentatively, D is TRBD2 (5 bases). The germline V gene has CDR1 LGHDT and CDR2 YNNKEL (reference sequence). The CDR3 extends over 16 amino acids. CDR3 coding DNA: TGTGCCAGCAGCCCAGTTATGGACTTTTACACCGGGGAGCCGTTTTTT. The encoded protein is CASSPVMDFYTGEPFF.

This clonotype was detected ten times or more. The V and J genes are TRBV7-2 and TRBJ2-3; no clear D. Germline CDR1 and CDR2: SGHTA and FQGNSA. Trimming left V 5 bases short and J 3 bases short, with 18 bases between. The CDR3 has 16 residues. In nucleotides, the CDR3 is TGTGCCAGCAGCCCCATCACAAACCCTGGTACAGATACGCAGTATTTT. Its translation: CASSPITNPGTDTQYF.

This clonotype was seen at least ten times. V usage is TRBV9 and J usage is TRBJ2-7, with 7 bases identical to TRBD2. V was clipped by 0 bases and J by 3 bases; unmatched bases: 6. The CDR3 contains 15 residues. Germline CDR1 is SGDLS and CDR2 is YYNGEE. This chain's CDR3 is CASSVAAGEVYEQYF. The CDR3 DNA reads TGTGCCAGCAGCGTAGCGGCGGGGGAAGTCTACGAGCAGTACTTC.

Regarding this clonotype: The junction differs from germline at one of its ends, possibly a read error. J is TRBJ2-7 and V is TRBV7-9; perhaps TRBD2 as D (5 bases). CDR3 length equals 12 residues. CDR1 and CDR2 (germline): SEHNR, FQNEAQ (reference sequence). The CDR3 is CVSSPGSYEQYF. CDR3 coding DNA: TGTGTCAGCAGCCCGGGATCCTACGAGCAGTACTTC.

V and J are TRBV28 and TRBJ2-7; D is possibly TRBD2 (5 bases). CDR1 and CDR2 from the germline V gene are MDHEN and SYDVKM. Trimming removed 7 bases from V and 2 bases from J, with 27 bases in between. This CDR3 comprises 18 residues. The CDR3 nucleotides are TGTGCCAGCATTAGTATCTGGAGCAGGAGAAGGGAGACCTACGAGCAGTACTTC. Protein: CASISIWSRRRETYEQYF.

There are many counts of this clonotype. The chain joins TRBV7-9 to TRBJ1-2; 7 nucleotides align to TRBD1. The V gene's germline CDR1 is SEHNR and CDR2 FQNEAQ (reference sequence). With V trimmed by 11 bases and J by 5 bases, 20 bases remained unmatched. CDR3 size: 16 residues. CDR3 DNA sequence: TGTGCCGGACGGGCTTGGGCCCCCGCGGGACAGTATGGCTACACCTTC. Residues: CAGRAWAPAGQYGYTF. The whole variable domain, filled in from reference TRBV7-9 and TRBJ1-2, reads DTGVSQNPRHKITKRGQNVTFRCDPISEHNRLYWYRQTLGQGPEFLTYFQNEAQLEKSRLLSDRFSAERPKGSFSTLEIQRTEQGDSAMYLCAGRAWAPAGQYGYTFGSGTRLTVV.

For this clonotype: Being one base from a much bigger clone, this may be a read error. V gene TRBV19 combines with J gene TRBJ2-3; the D gene is possibly TRBD1 (5 bases). The CDR3 is 14 amino acids. Germline V gene data show CDR1 as LNHDA and CDR2 as SQIVND (reference sequence). In nucleotides, the CDR3 is TGTGTCAGTAGACACGGACACGCCACAGATACGCAGTATTTT. It specifies CVSRHGHATDTQYF. Full variable domain (rest looked up from reference TRBV19 and TRBJ2-3): DGGITQSPKYLFRKEGQNVTLSCEQNLNHDAMYWYRQDPGQGLRLIYYSQIVNDFQKGDIAEGYSVSREKKESFPLTVTSAQKNPTAFYLCVSRHGHATDTQYFGPGTRLTVL.

This clonotype was seen repeatedly, ten times or more. This chain joins TRBV7-6 and TRBJ2-1, with 7 nucleotides matching TRBD1. There are 17 residues in the CDR3. The junction had 10 bases not matched to a gene; V was cut back by 1 base and J by 4 bases. The germline V gene has CDR1 SGHVS and CDR2 FNYEAQ. This CDR3 reads CASSLEVGGSWYNEQFF. In DNA, the CDR3 is TGTGCCAGCAGCTTAGAGGTAGGGGGCTCCTGGTACAATGAGCAGTTCTTC.

There are many counts of this clonotype. The J gene is TRBJ2-3, the V gene TRBV7-6; perhaps TRBD2 as D (5 bases). Per germline, CDR1 SGHVS and CDR2 FNYEAQ. The ends were cut back, 3 bases at V and 0 bases at J, with 10 bases in the middle. The CDR3 is 15 amino acids. Here the CDR3 reads CASSFSRGSTDTQYF. The CDR3 DNA is TGTGCCAGCAGCTTTTCCCGGGGTAGCACAGATACGCAGTATTTT.

This chain uses TRBV20-1 with TRBJ2-1; the D gene is possibly TRBD2 (6 bases). CDR1 DFQATT and CDR2 SNEGSKA come from the germline V gene (reference sequence). Trimming shortened V by 2 bases and J by 9 bases, and 17 bases separated the two germline ends. This CDR3 is built from 14 residues. The chain's CDR3 is CSARREDPIREQFF. CDR3 DNA: TGCAGTGCTAGAAGGGAGGACCCTATCCGTGAGCAGTTCTTC.

The sample holds many counts of this clonotype. The chain is built from TRBV20-1 and TRBJ2-5, with D unclear. From germline, CDR1 is DFQATT and CDR2 SNEGSKA (reference sequence). Trimming pared 7 bases from V and 3 bases from J, leaving 15 bases between. The CDR3 contains 13 residues. DNA of the CDR3: TGCAGTGTCAAAGATAGGGTGGAAGAGACCCAGTACTTC. Its protein is CSVKDRVEETQYF.

This sequence joins TRBV5-1 and TRBJ1-5; no clear D gene. Germline V gives CDR1 SGHRS, CDR2 YFSETQ. V was trimmed by 4 bases and J by 2 bases, leaving 16 bases between them. CDR3 length: 16 residues. In DNA, the CDR3 is TGCGCCAGCAGCCCTAGAGGGCCGGATGGCAATCAGCCCCAGCATTTT. Translating gives CASSPRGPDGNQPQHF.

Only a few counts were recorded for this clonotype. The chain joins TRBV4-2 to TRBJ2-7, with a tentative D call TRBD1 (5 bases). Germline V gene sequence: CDR1 LGHNA, CDR2 YNFKEQ. The CDR3 consists of 12 residues. Trimming removed 4 bases from V and 4 bases from J, with 8 bases in between. CDR3 protein: CASSPTGYEQYF. The CDR3 nucleotides read TGTGCCAGCAGCCCTACAGGATACGAGCAGTACTTC.